This TCR beta chain derives from a study of regulatory T cells in long-lasting Graves disease. Whole-study findings and limits: Gene preferences differed: TRBV28, TRBJ1-2, TRBJ2-5 in persistent cases.

J lost 4 bases, V lost 5 bases, and 10 bases had no gene match. CDR3 length: 15 residues. From germline, CDR1 is DFQATT and CDR2 SNEGSKA (reference sequence). Time point given: newly diagnosed GD, antithyroid drugs for less than 3 months. Extracted RNA from PBMCs served as the source of the TCR library. The TCR beta library used iRepertoire HTBI primers with Arm-PCR amplification of CDR3. TCRdb recomputed calls from the multiplex PCR reads with MiXCR, one row per CDR3 protein. The top ten hold approximately 12% of the sample, which has 550,000 to 700,000 distinct CDR3 sequences, 15% to 20% seen once. Only one count was recorded for this clonotype. Its antigen is unknown. This may arise from a read error, as a much more abundant clone is one base away. These data also formed part of another study, on T cells in Graves' hyperthyroidism and ophthalmopathy.

The clonotype originates from a man aged 18 to 30 with Graves disease. The sample in question was peripheral blood mononuclear cells (PBMCs), obtained at new diagnosis, from a patient treated with antithyroid drugs. The chain joins TRBV20-1 to TRBJ2-5; TRBD2 aligns across 10 bases. The DNA of the CDR3 is TGCAGTGCTTCCGGGACTAGCGATCCGGGAGAGACCCAGTACTTC. This gives the protein CSASGTSDPGETQYF.